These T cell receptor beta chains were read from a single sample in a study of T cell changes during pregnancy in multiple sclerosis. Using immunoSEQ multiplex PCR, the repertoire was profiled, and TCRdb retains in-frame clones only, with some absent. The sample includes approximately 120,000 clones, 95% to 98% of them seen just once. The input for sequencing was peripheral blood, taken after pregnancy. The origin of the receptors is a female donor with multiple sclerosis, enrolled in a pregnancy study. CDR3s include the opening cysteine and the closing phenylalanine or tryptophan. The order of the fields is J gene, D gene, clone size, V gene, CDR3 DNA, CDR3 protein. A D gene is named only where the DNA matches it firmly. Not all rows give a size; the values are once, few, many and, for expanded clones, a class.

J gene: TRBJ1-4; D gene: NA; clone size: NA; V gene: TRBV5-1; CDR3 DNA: TGCGCCAGCAGCAAGGGGTCTAATGAAAAACTGTTTTTT; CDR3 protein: CASSKGSNEKLFF
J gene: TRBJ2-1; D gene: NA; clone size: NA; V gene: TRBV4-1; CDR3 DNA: TGCGCCAGCAGCCGCATTAGCGTGAGCTCCTACAATGAGCAGTTCTTC; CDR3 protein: CASSRISVSSYNEQFF
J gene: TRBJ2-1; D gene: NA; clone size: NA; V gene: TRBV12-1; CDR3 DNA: TGTGCCAGCACCGACAGGGAGATTGGAGCAAGTGACAATGAGCAGTTCTTC; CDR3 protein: CASTDREIGASDNEQFF
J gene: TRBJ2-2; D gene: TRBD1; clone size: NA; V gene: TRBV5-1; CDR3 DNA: TGCGCCAGCAGCCTAGGGACAGGCACCGGGGAGCTGTTTTTT; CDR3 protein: CASSLGTGTGELFF
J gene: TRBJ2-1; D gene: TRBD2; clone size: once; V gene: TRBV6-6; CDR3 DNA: TGTGCCAGCAGTAACCCGACTAGCGGGAAACAGTTCTTC; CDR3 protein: CASSNPTSGKQFF
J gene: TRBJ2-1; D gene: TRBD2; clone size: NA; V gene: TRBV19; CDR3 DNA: TGTGCCAGTAGTATAGTCGCGGGACTAGCGGGAACAACAACGCCGGTACGGTCCTACAATGAGCAGTTCTTC; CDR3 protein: CASSIVAGLAGTTTPVRSYNEQFF
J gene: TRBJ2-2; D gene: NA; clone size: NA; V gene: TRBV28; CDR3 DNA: TGTGCCAGCAGAACAGTCCTCGGAGGCGGGGAGCTGTTTTTT; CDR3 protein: CASRTVLGGGELFF
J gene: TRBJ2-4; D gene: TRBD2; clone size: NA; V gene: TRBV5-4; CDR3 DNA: TGTGCCAGCAGCCCGGGACTAGCGGGCGCTGGGGCCAAAAACATTCAGTACTTC; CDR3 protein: CASSPGLAGAGAKNIQYF
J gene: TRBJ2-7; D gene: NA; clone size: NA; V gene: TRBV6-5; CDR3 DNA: TGTGCCAGCAGTCGCTCACCGGGATACGAGCAGTACTTC; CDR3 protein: CASSRSPGYEQYF
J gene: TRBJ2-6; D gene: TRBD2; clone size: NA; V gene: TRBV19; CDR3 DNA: TGTGCCAGTAGTATGGTAGCGGGAGGGAGGTCTGGGGCCAACGTCCTGACTTTC; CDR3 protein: CASSMVAGGRSGANVLTF
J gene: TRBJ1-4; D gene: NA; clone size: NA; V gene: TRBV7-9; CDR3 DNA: TGTGCCAGCAGCACAACCTACCAGGGGCGGACTAATGAAAAACTGTTTTTT; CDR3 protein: CASSTTYQGRTNEKLFF
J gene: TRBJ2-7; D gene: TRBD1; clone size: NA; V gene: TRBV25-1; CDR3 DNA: TGTGCCAGCAGTCCCGGGACAGGCCTGCTCGAGCAGTACTTC; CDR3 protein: CASSPGTGLLEQYF
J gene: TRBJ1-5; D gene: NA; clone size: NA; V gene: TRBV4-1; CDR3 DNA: TGCGCCAGCAGCCAAGAGCCCGGTGTCGCGAGGCGGCCCCAGCATTTT; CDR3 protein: CASSQEPGVARRPQHF
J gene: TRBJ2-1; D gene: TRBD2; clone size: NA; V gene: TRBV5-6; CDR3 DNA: TGTGCCAGCAGCTGGGGGACTAGCGGGAGACTTCTCTACAATGAGCAGTTCTTC; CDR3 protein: CASSWGTSGRLLYNEQFF
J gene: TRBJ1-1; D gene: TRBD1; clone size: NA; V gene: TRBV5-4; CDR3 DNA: TGTGCCAGCAGCTCCTACCCGGGACAGGGGAACACTGAAGCTTTCTTT; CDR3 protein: CASSSYPGQGNTEAFF
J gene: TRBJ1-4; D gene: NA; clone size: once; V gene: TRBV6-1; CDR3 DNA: TGTGCCAGCAGTGTGATCGGGATCACTAATGAAAAACTGTTTTTT; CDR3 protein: CASSVIGITNEKLFF
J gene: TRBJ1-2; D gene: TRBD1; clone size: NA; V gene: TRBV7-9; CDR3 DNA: TGTGCCAGCAGCTCGACAGGGTATTTAGGCTACACCTTC; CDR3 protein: CASSSTGYLGYTF
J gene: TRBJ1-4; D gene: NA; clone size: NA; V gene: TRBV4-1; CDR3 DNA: TGCGCCAGCAGCCAAGAATGGGGGGGTTATGAAAAACTGTTTTTT; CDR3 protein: CASSQEWGGYEKLFF
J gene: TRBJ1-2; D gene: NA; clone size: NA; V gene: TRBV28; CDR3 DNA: TGTGCCAGCAGTTTCAGAGGCTTTGGGTATGGCTACACCTTC; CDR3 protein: CASSFRGFGYGYTF
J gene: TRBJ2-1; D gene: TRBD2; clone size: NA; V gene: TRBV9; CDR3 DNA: TGTGCCAGCAGAAGCGGGAGCAGCAATGAGCAGTTCTTC; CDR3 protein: CASRSGSSNEQFF
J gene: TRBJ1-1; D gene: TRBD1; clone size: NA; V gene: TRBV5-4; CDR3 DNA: TGTGCCAGCAGCCCAACAGGGGGAGTGAACACTGAAGCTTTCTTT; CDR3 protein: CASSPTGGVNTEAFF
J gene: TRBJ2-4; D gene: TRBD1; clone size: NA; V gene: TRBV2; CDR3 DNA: TGTGCCAGCAGTGAATTTAGACAGGGTGGGAACATTCAGTACTTC; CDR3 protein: CASSEFRQGGNIQYF
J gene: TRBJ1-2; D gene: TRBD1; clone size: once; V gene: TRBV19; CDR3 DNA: TGTGCCAGTAGTGATCGGGGACAGTTACCCCGGTCTGGCTATGGCTACACCTTC; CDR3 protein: CASSDRGQLPRSGYGYTF
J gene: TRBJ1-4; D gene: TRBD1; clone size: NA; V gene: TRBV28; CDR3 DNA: TGTGCCAGCAGGGAACAGGGGGCCGGGGAAAAACTGTTTTTT; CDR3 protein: CASREQGAGEKLFF